What follows is one TCR beta chain and its context. Its antigen is unknown. The source of the sample is a study of read filtering for tumor transcriptome and immune sequencing. Across the whole study: Revised staging placed eight or nine patients in R-ISS I, roughly 17 in II, 7 in III. TCR-mapped reads were about 4.05 to 10.27 million with IR-seq versus about 80 to 1273 with RNA-seq.

The V gene end was trimmed by 2 bases and the J gene end by 4 bases; junction bases not matched to a gene: 1. Germline V gives CDR1 LGHDT, CDR2 YNNKEL (reference sequence). The CDR3 has 13 amino acids. The library was built from approximately 400 ng RNA with molecular barcoded adaptors for alpha/delta and beta/gamma chains. MiXCR, run by TCRdb on the reads, gives a single entry per CDR3 protein. In the table there are more than 30,000 distinct CDR3 sequences, roughly an eighth of which are singletons. Study conclusions and caveats: In IR-seq, single-read clonotypes were roughly 82% of clonotypes but 3.5% to 4% of reads. RNA-seq captured clonotypes less deeply and reliably than IR-seq.

The J gene is TRBJ2-7, the V gene TRBV3-1, with 8 bases identical to TRBD1. This clonotype was obtained from a donor at least 40 years old with multiple myeloma. The source material was a population of CD138-negative cells sorted from bone marrow. In nucleotides, the CDR3 is TGTGCCAGCAGCCAAAGACAGGGGTACGAGCAGTACTTC. Amino acid sequence: CASSQRQGYEQYF.